The 5 T cell receptor beta chains given below trace back to one sample, sequenced in a study of shared clonotypes between healthy human individuals (dated by TCRdb to 2018 to 2021). The library was made by the immunoSEQ multiplex PCR assay. Not all clones reach the TCRdb copy of this immuneACCESS table, which keeps in-frame sequences only. Checked studies attribute under half of the gap to unresolved V genes and leave the rest unexplained. Counted in this sample were about 1.1 million clones; around 78% of them appeared once. The top ten clonotypes cover around 0.6% of the sample. The sequenced material came from memory CD4+ T cells from PBMCs. Sample cell subset or site, as interpreted from the label and publication: CD45RA-negative fraction. The receptors derive from a man younger than 30 in good health. Some clones in this sample may be carry-over from other donors' samples.

This clone was detected a few times. This sequence joins TRBV7-3 and TRBJ2-6; the match to TRBD1 covers 9 bases. V shed 6 bases, J shed 8 bases, and the junction held 14 bases outside the gene matches. The germline V gene has CDR1 SGHTA and CDR2 FQGTGA. CDR3 length: 17 residues. The CDR3: CASSEAGTGWKPNVLTF. CDR3 DNA sequence: TGTGCCAGCAGTGAAGCCGGGACAGGGTGGAAACCCAACGTCCTGACTTTC.

This clone appeared a single time. This chain uses TRBV7-2 with TRBJ2-1, with 12 bases matching TRBD2. V gave up 0 bases and J gave up 8 bases; unmatched junction bases: 11. The CDR3 has 18 residues. Germline CDR1 and CDR2: SGHTA and FQGNSA. The CDR3 is CASSLALLGLAGSHEQFF. DNA for the CDR3: TGTGCCAGCAGCTTAGCCTTACTGGGACTAGCGGGTAGTCATGAGCAGTTCTTC. The variable domain in full, with the rest retrieved from reference TRBV7-2 and TRBJ2-1, is GAGVSQSPSNKVTEKGKDVELRCDPISGHTALYWYRQSLGQGLEFLIYFQGNSAPDKSGLPSDRFSAERTGGSVSTLTIQRTQQEDSAVYLCASSLALLGLAGSHEQFFGPGTRLTVL.

This chain uses TRBV6-6 with TRBJ1-2; D is undetermined. Trimming removed 8 bases at V and 8 bases at J, with 15 bases between. CDR3 length equals 12 residues. Looked up from germline, CDR1 is MNHNY and CDR2 is SVGAGI (reference sequence). The CDR3 spells CASRYSSGGYTF. The CDR3 DNA sequence: TGTGCCAGCCGCTACAGTTCGGGAGGCTACACCTTC.

The chain is built from TRBV6-1 and TRBJ2-1; 7 nucleotides match TRBD2. The junction had 12 bases not matched to a gene; V was cut back by 2 bases and J by 8 bases. Germline V gives CDR1 MNHNS, CDR2 SASEGT. This CDR3 spans 16 amino acids. Here the CDR3 reads CASSELWEGLSDEQFF. The CDR3 DNA follows: TGTGCCAGCAGTGAACTCTGGGAGGGCCTGTCGGATGAGCAGTTCTTC.

The V gene is TRBV28, the J gene TRBJ2-7; TRBD2 aligns across 8 bases. The V segment lost 6 bases and the J segment 2 bases; nucleotides outside the gene matches: 6. The CDR3 totals 14 residues. Germline CDR1 and CDR2: MDHEN and SYDVKM. The CDR3 spells CASSPGGEPYEQYF. CDR3 bases: TGTGCCAGCAGCCCCGGGGGGGAACCCTACGAGCAGTACTTC. Full variable domain (missing parts from reference TRBV28 and TRBJ2-7): DVKVTQSSRYLVKRTGEKVFLECVQDMDHENMFWYRQDPGLGLRLIYFSYDVKMKEKGDIPEGYSVSREKKERFSLILESASTNQTSMYLCASSPGGEPYEQYFGPGTRLTVT.